This T cell receptor (beta chain) was retrieved from a study of blood T cell repertoires in COVID-19. About the research overall: Sites in the United States, Italy and Spain provided acute and convalescent COVID-19 samples. Sources were T cells, B-cell-depleted T cells, or PBMCs; the material itself was cDNA or gDNA.

CDR3 length: 14 residues. V lost 6 bases and J lost 5; bases outside the gene matches: 8. Germline V gives CDR1 LNHDA, CDR2 SQIVND (reference sequence). As processed by the authors: Amplifying reference gene primers gave estimates of nucleated cell counts. Assay used: immunoSEQ multiplex PCR; TCRdb lists only in-frame clones, some missing. V and J calls and clone size are those listed in that table; D and trimming were worked out from the DNA. This table holds about 170,000 clones, around 82% found once. Sequenced sample: peripheral blood. This receptor was identified in a woman of 80 years or more with acute or convalescent COVID-19. The chain is built from TRBV19 and TRBJ2-7, with TRBD2 identical over 9 bases. The CDR3 bases are TGTGCCAGTAGCCCCCGGCGGGAGGGCCACGAGCAGTACTTC. This encodes CASSPRREGHEQYF.